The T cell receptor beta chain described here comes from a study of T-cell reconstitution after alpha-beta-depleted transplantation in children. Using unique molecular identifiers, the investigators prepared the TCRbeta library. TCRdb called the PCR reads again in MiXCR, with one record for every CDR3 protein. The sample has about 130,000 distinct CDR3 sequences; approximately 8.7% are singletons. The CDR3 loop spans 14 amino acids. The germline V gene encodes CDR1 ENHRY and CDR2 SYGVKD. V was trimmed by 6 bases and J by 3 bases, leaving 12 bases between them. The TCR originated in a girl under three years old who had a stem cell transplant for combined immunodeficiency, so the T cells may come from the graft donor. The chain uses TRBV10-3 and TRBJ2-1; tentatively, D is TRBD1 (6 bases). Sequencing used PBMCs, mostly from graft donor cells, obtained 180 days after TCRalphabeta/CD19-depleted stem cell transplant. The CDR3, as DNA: TGTGCCATCAGGGACAGAGGCTTCTACAATGAGCAGTTCTTC. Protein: CAIRDRGFYNEQFF.